The 2 T cell receptor beta chains reported below all come from one sample, sequenced in a study of T cell changes during pregnancy in multiple sclerosis (dated by TCRdb to about 2019). Library creation used the immunoSEQ multiplex PCR assay. As stored in TCRdb, this immuneACCESS dataset retains in-frame rearrangements with V and J assigned. A fraction of the clones does not appear; measured against another copy, unresolved V genes explain less than half of the discrepancy, and the remainder lacks a known reason. The sample includes fewer than 110,000 clones, with about 91% observed a single time. The top ten constitute around 3.1% of the sample. The specimen was peripheral blood, collected in the second trimester of pregnancy. The receptors were sampled from a female donor with multiple sclerosis, enrolled in a pregnancy study.

The chain uses TRBV6-6 and TRBJ2-1; TRBD1 aligns across 7 bases. This CDR3 is built from 14 residues. Trimming cost V 0 bases and J 8 bases; bases outside gene matches: 4. CDR1 MNHNY and CDR2 SVGAGI come from the germline V gene (reference sequence). The CDR3 nucleotides read TGTGCCAGCAGTTACTCGGATACAGGGGATGAGCAGTTCTTC. As protein: CASSYSDTGDEQFF.

This chain's CDR3 is CASSAPSAEETQYF. The CDR3 bases are TGTGCCAGCAGCGCCCCCTCGGCGGAAGAGACCCAGTACTTC. The chain uses TRBV11-2 and TRBJ2-5; D call uncertain. The CDR3 is 14 residues long. CDR1 SGHAT and CDR2 FQNNGV come from the germline V gene. V lost 5 bases, J lost 3 bases, and 13 bases lay in between.